This T cell receptor beta chain was captured by sequencing in a study of T cell responses to AZD1222 COVID-19 vaccine. On this clone: Its antigen is not identified.

The CDR3 totals 15 residues. The germline CDR1 and CDR2 sequences are MNHEY and SVGAGI. Trimming removed 2 bases at V and 6 bases at J, with 16 bases between. Study-level findings and limits: Baseline antibody screening turned up just a handful of seropositive AZD1222 recipients. Increased Spike-specific TCR breadth and depth were observed after two AZD1222 doses. The donors showed a predominance of white British ancestry and of females, with possible underestimation of clonal diversity. Researchers took repertoire samples only after the peak T cell response had come.

The repertoire was sequenced with immunoSEQ multiplex PCR; TCRdb's copy has only in-frame clones and lacks some. This sample has approximately 150,000 clones, with roughly 90% found just once. The clonotype originates from an adult in good health. The chain joins TRBV6-5 to TRBJ1-2; D perhaps matches TRBD1 (6 bases). Sample: peripheral blood, taken on day 0 of AZD1222 vaccination. CDR3 nucleotides: TGTGCCAGCAGTTACGACGGACAGCGGTGGAATGGCTACACCTTC. Its protein is CASSYDGQRWNGYTF.